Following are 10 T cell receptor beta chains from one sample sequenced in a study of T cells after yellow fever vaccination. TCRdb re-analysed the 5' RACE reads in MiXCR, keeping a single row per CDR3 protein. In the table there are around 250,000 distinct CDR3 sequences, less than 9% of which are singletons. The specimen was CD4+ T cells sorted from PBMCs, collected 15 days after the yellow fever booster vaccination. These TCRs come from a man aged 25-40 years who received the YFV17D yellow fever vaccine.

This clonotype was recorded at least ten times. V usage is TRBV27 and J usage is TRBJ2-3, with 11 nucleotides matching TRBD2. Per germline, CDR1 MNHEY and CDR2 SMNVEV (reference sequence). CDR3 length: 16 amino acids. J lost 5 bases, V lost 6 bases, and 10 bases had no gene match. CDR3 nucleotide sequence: TGTGCCAGCAGGGGCATCACTAGCGGGAGACAAGATACGCAGTATTTT. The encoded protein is CASRGITSGRQDTQYF.

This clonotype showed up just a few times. CDR3 sequence reads: CASSQVAPRAGGTDTQYF. As DNA, the CDR3 is TGTGCCAGCAGCCAAGTGGCTCCTCGAGCGGGGGGTACAGATACGCAGTATTTT. The gene calls are TRBV3-1 and TRBJ2-3, with 9 bases aligning to TRBD2. CDR1 LGHDT and CDR2 YNNKEL come from the germline V gene (reference sequence). CDR3 length equals 18 residues. Germline trimming cut 1 base from V and 3 bases from J; bases unmatched to any gene: 11.

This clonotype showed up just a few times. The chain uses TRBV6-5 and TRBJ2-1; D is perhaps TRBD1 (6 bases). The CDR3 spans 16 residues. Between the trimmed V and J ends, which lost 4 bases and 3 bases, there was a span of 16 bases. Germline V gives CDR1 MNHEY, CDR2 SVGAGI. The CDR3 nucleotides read TGTGCCAGCAGTTTCCGGGACAATGATTACTACAATGAGCAGTTCTTC. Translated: CASSFRDNDYYNEQFF.

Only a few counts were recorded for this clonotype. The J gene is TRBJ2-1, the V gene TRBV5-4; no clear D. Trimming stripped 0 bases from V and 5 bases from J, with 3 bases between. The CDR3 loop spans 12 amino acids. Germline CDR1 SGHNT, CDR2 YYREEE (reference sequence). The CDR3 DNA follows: TGTGCCAGCAGCTTGGTCGACAATGAGCAGTTCTTC. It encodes CASSLVDNEQFF.

The CDR3 bases are TGTGCCAGCAGCTTGAGAGACAACCAAGAGACCCAGTACTTC. It yields the protein CASSLRDNQETQYF. The chain employs TRBV5-8 and TRBJ2-5; D gene uncertain. Per the germline V gene, CDR1 is SGHTS and CDR2 is YDEGEE. V lost 1 base, J lost 0 bases, and 7 bases lay in between. The CDR3 is made up of 14 amino acids.

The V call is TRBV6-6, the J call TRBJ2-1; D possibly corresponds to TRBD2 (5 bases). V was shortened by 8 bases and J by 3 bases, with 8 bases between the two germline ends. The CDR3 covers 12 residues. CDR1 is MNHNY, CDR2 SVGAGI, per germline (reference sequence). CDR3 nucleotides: TGTGCCAGCGCTAGCAGCTACAATGAGCAGTTCTTC. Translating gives CASASSYNEQFF.

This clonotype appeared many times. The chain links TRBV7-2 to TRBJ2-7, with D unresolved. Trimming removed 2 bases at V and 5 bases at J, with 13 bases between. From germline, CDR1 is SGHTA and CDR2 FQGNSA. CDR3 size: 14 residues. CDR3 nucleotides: TGTGCCAGCAGCTTAAAAGGGTTCCCCCACGAGCAGTACTTC. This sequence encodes CASSLKGFPHEQYF.

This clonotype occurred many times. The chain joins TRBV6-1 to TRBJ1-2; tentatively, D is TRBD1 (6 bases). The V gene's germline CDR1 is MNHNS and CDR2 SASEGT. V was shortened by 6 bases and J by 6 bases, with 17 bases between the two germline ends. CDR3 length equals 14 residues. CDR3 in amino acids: CASSRPDSTNGYTF. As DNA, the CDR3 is TGTGCCAGCAGCCGACCGGACAGTACAAATGGCTACACCTTC.

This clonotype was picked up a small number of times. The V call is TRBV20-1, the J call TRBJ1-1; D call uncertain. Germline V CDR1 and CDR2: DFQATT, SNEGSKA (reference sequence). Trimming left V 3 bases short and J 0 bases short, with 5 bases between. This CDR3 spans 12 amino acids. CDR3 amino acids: CSASKMNTEAFF. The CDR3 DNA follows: TGCAGTGCTAGTAAGATGAACACTGAAGCTTTCTTT.

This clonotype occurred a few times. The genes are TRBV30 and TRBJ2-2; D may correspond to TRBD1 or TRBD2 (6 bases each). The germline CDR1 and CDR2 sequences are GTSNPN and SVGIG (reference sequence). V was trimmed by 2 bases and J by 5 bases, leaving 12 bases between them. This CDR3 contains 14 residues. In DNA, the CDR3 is TGTGCCTGGAGTCGGGGGACATTGACCGGGGAGCTGTTTTTT. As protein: CAWSRGTLTGELFF.